The 26 T cell receptor beta chains in this list originate from one sample, sequenced in a study of CXCR3-negative and CXCR3-positive naive CD8 T cells. Through 5' RACE with UMI labels, the TRB cDNA libraries were prepared. TCRdb reworked the 5' RACE reads into one entry per CDR3 protein, no DNA. The sample table sets out around 24,000 distinct CDR3 sequences. Material: naive CXCR3- CD8+ T cells from blood. Subset of the sample: CD45RO-CCR7+CD27+CD95- naive CD8+ T cells lacking CXCR3 (TNR3-). The receptor set was obtained from a human donor in good health. Some clones in this sample may be carry-over from other donors' samples.

The chain recombines TRBV27 with TRBJ2-5; TCRdb's D call, TRBD1, is unchecked because there is no DNA. The CDR3 sequence is 15 residues long. Germline V gives CDR1 MNHEY, CDR2 SMNVEV (reference sequence). Here the CDR3 reads CASTRYNGASETQYF.

This chain links TRBV27 with TRBJ2-7; TCRdb selects TRBD1, and the lack of DNA leaves this call unchecked. Germline CDR1 reads MNHEY; CDR2 reads SMNVEV (reference sequence). The CDR3 is made up of 14 amino acids. This CDR3 is CASSWGQGAYEQYF.

This rearrangement joins TRBV7-8 to TRBJ2-1. Germline lookup yields CDR1 SGHVS and CDR2 FQNEAQ. The CDR3 is made up of 14 amino acids. The CDR3 loop reads CASSRSGSYNEQFF.

CDR3 loop: CASSSTYVPAPTSGQETQYF. The chain couples TRBV6-5 to TRBJ2-5; the D gene TCRdb calls, TRBD2, cannot be checked with no DNA. This CDR3 spans 20 amino acids. Germline V gene data show CDR1 as MNHEY and CDR2 as SVGAGI.

The chain couples TRBV27 to TRBJ2-1. Germline loops: CDR1 MNHEY, CDR2 SMNVEV (reference sequence). The CDR3 runs 13 residues. The CDR3 protein is CASRRINYNEQFF.

J is TRBJ2-1 and V is TRBV6-4. In germline, CDR1 is MRHNA, CDR2 SNTAGT. This CDR3 comprises 15 residues. CDR3: CASSDSAESYNEQFF.

This chain joins TRBV7-9 and TRBJ1-1; TCRdb designates TRBD1, a call that cannot be tested without DNA. The germline V gene has CDR1 SEHNR and CDR2 FQNEAQ (reference sequence). The CDR3 runs 17 residues. The CDR3 loop reads CASSLTGQGLLDTEAFF.

The chain has TRBV6-4 and TRBJ2-1; the TCRdb call, TRBD1, lacks DNA for checking. CDR3 length: 15 residues. The germline V gene encodes CDR1 MRHNA and CDR2 SNTAGT. The CDR3 protein is CASSHAGGAGDEQFF.

CDR3 amino acids: CSVYGGQNYGYTF. J is TRBJ1-2 and V is TRBV29-1; the TRBD1 assignment by TCRdb is unverifiable without DNA. CDR1 and CDR2 (germline): SQVTM, ANQGSEA. This CDR3 comprises 13 residues.

The rearrangement joins TRBV15 to TRBJ2-7; TCRdb proposes TRBD1, but this gene call is untestable without DNA. Per the germline V gene, CDR1 is LNHNV and CDR2 is YYDKDF (reference sequence). The CDR3 has 14 residues. The CDR3 protein is CATSTDRGRYEQYF.

This sequence joins TRBV4-1 and TRBJ1-2. The CDR3 consists of 15 residues. Germline lookup yields CDR1 MGHRA and CDR2 YSYEKL. The CDR3 loop is CASSQERETFRGYTF.

This chain uses TRBV19 with TRBJ2-7; the TCRdb call, TRBD1, lacks DNA for checking. There are 14 residues in the CDR3. Germline loops: CDR1 LNHDA, CDR2 SQIVND (reference sequence). CDR3 in amino acids: CATAAGTGPYEQYF.

V usage is TRBV20-1 and J usage is TRBJ2-7; TCRdb outputs TRBD1, but without DNA this stays unchecked. This CDR3 is built from 15 residues. Germline V lookup: CDR1 DFQATT, CDR2 SNEGSKA (reference sequence). CDR3 in amino acids: CSARPPGQGIYEQYF.

The chain carries TRBV10-3 and TRBJ2-1; TCRdb proposes TRBD2, but this gene call is untestable without DNA. CDR1 ENHRY and CDR2 SYGVKD come from the germline V gene. CDR3 length equals 13 residues. Here the CDR3 reads CAIKAPPGNEQFF.

CDR3 sequence reads: CSVEGRGMNTEAFF. The chain recombines TRBV29-1 with TRBJ1-1. The CDR3 length is 14 residues. Germline loops: CDR1 SQVTM, CDR2 ANQGSEA.

V and J are TRBV7-9 and TRBJ2-7; TCRdb names TRBD1, which stays unverified in the absence of DNA. The germline V gene encodes CDR1 SEHNR and CDR2 FQNEAQ (reference sequence). The CDR3 consists of 14 residues. The CDR3 sequence: CASSPPRTPYEQYF.

The chain couples TRBV6-2 or TRBV6-3 to TRBJ1-2; TCRdb calls TRBD1, which cannot be checked without DNA. From germline, CDR1 is MNHEY and CDR2 SVGEGT. The CDR3 extends over 12 amino acids. The CDR3 sequence: CASSWTDYGYTF.

This chain links TRBV6-6 with TRBJ2-3; TCRdb picks TRBD1, but there is no DNA to check that call. The germline V gene has CDR1 MNHNY and CDR2 SVGAGI (reference sequence). The CDR3 loop spans 14 amino acids. The CDR3 reads CASSAKGESDTQYF.

J is TRBJ2-7 and V is TRBV11-1. The CDR3 consists of 14 residues. CDR1 is SGHAT and CDR2 is FQDESV in the germline V gene (reference sequence). The chain's CDR3 is CASSLAGNRYEQYF.

The CDR3 is CASSEGTGGTYEQYF. The rearrangement links TRBV9 to TRBJ2-7; with no DNA, the TCRdb D assignment of TRBD1 cannot be verified. This CDR3 comprises 15 residues. In germline, CDR1 is SGDLS, CDR2 YYNGEE.

The J gene is TRBJ2-5, the V gene TRBV29-1. The CDR3 contains 12 residues. CDR1 SQVTM and CDR2 ANQGSEA come from the germline V gene. CDR3 loop: CSVDEGQETQYF.

The gene calls are TRBV4-3 and TRBJ1-3. This CDR3 region has 16 residues. CDR1 is LGHNA and CDR2 is YSLEER in the germline V gene. The CDR3 region is CASSQDPRVGGNTIYF.

The chain uses TRBV9 and TRBJ2-7. The germline gives CDR1 SGDLS, CDR2 YYNGEE. The CDR3 length is 14 residues. The chain's CDR3 is CASSVATETYEQYF.

The chain links TRBV7-2 to TRBJ2-5; the TCRdb call, TRBD2, lacks DNA for checking. The CDR3 spans 15 residues. Germline values: CDR1 SGHTA, CDR2 FQGNSA. This chain's CDR3 is CASSSGTSGDGTQYF. The full variable domain, its missing parts supplied by reference TRBV7-2 and TRBJ2-5, is GAGVSQSPSNKVTEKGKDVELRCDPISGHTALYWYRQSLGQGLEFLIYFQGNSAPDKSGLPSDRFSAERTGGSVSTLTIQRTQQEDSAVYLCASSSGTSGDGTQYFGPGTRLLVL.

The CDR3 spells CASSAARLGLDTGELFF. V and J are TRBV2 and TRBJ2-2; TCRdb outputs TRBD2, but without DNA this stays unchecked. This CDR3 has 17 residues. The germline gives CDR1 SNHLY, CDR2 FYNNEI.

The chain joins TRBV20-1 to TRBJ1-3. The CDR3 spans 13 residues. Germline-derived CDR1 and CDR2 are DFQATT and SNEGSKA (reference sequence). The CDR3 is CSARGPYGNTIYF.